These T cell receptor beta chains were read from a single sample in a study of cytomegalovirus exposure and HLA in healthy donors. Produced via immunoSEQ multiplex PCR; TCRdb's table is partial and in-frame only. This sample has about 92,000 clones; approximately 71% occur once, and the top ten carry around 16%. The source material was PBMCs. The receptor set was obtained from a woman aged 18-35 years in good health and CMV-seropositive. Each CDR3 is given with its conserved first and last residue. Fields, in order: clone size, V gene, J gene, D gene, CDR3 DNA, CDR3 protein. D genes are given only for firm matches. Clone size is shown for a subset of rows, as once, few, many or a class of expanded clone.

abundance: .
v_gene: TRBV27
j_gene: TRBJ1-6
d_gene: TRBD1
CDR3nt: TGTGCCAGCAGTTCGCCGGGACAGAATCCCTCCTCACCCCTCCACTTT
CDR3aa: CASSSPGQNPSSPLHF

abundance: .
v_gene: TRBV7-9
j_gene: TRBJ2-5
d_gene: .
CDR3nt: TGTGCCAGCAGCGGTGACTTGCGGGGAGAGACCCAGTACTTC
CDR3aa: CASSGDLRGETQYF

abundance: .
v_gene: TRBV27
j_gene: TRBJ2-1
d_gene: TRBD2
CDR3nt: TGTGCCAGCAGTCCCCAGACTAGCGGGAGGGTCTACAATGAGCAGTTCTTC
CDR3aa: CASSPQTSGRVYNEQFF

abundance: .
v_gene: TRBV7-6
j_gene: TRBJ1-5
d_gene: .
CDR3nt: TGTGCCAGCGGCCAGCGGGGACAGCCCCAGCATTTT
CDR3aa: CASGQRGQPQHF

abundance: .
v_gene: TRBV19
j_gene: TRBJ2-2
d_gene: TRBD2
CDR3nt: TGTGCCAGTAGTACCCTAGCGGTCGGGGAGCTGTTTTTT
CDR3aa: CASSTLAVGELFF

abundance: .
v_gene: TRBV6-1
j_gene: TRBJ2-2
d_gene: TRBD2
CDR3nt: TGTGCCAGCCCCCGGGGGGGGCCGTACACCGGGGAGCTGTTTTTT
CDR3aa: CASPRGGPYTGELFF

abundance: .
v_gene: TRBV7-3
j_gene: TRBJ2-1
d_gene: TRBD2
CDR3nt: TGTGCCAGCAGCCCTCGGGGGGCGGGGGGAACTCCTGACCCCTACAATGAGCAGTTCTTC
CDR3aa: CASSPRGAGGTPDPYNEQFF

abundance: .
v_gene: TRBV27
j_gene: TRBJ1-4
d_gene: .
CDR3nt: TGTGCCAGCCGCGGGGACGCTAGAAAACTGTTTTTT
CDR3aa: CASRGDARKLFF

abundance: .
v_gene: TRBV30
j_gene: TRBJ2-7
d_gene: .
CDR3nt: TGTGCCTGGAGTGTCAGAGGGCCCGAGCAGTACTTC
CDR3aa: CAWSVRGPEQYF

abundance: .
v_gene: TRBV27
j_gene: TRBJ1-1
d_gene: .
CDR3nt: TGTGCCAGCAGGGGGGGGCGAACTGAAGCTTTCTTT
CDR3aa: CASRGGRTEAFF

abundance: few
v_gene: TRBV6-1
j_gene: TRBJ1-1
d_gene: .
CDR3nt: TGTGCCAGCAGTGACAGGATGAACACTGAAGCTTTCTTT
CDR3aa: CASSDRMNTEAFF

abundance: .
v_gene: TRBV18
j_gene: TRBJ2-7
d_gene: TRBD1
CDR3nt: TGTGCCAGCTCAGAGGGACAGACCTACGAGCAGTACTTC
CDR3aa: CASSEGQTYEQYF

abundance: .
v_gene: TRBV6-6
j_gene: TRBJ2-7
d_gene: TRBD2
CDR3nt: TGTGCCAGCAGACCTACCGGACTAGCGGGAGGGTACGAGCAGTACTTC
CDR3aa: CASRPTGLAGGYEQYF

abundance: .
v_gene: TRBV7-8
j_gene: TRBJ2-2
d_gene: TRBD1
CDR3nt: TGTGCCAGCAGCCAACGGACAGGGTCGAGCACCGGGGAGCTGTTTTTT
CDR3aa: CASSQRTGSSTGELFF

abundance: .
v_gene: TRBV25-1
j_gene: TRBJ2-1
d_gene: .
CDR3nt: TGTGCCAGCAGTACTAGCTACAATGAGCAGTTCTTC
CDR3aa: CASSTSYNEQFF

abundance: .
v_gene: TRBV16
j_gene: TRBJ1-2
d_gene: .
CDR3nt: TGTGCCAGCAGCCGGGAGGATGGCTATGGCTACACCTTC
CDR3aa: CASSREDGYGYTF

abundance: .
v_gene: TRBV29-1
j_gene: TRBJ1-1
d_gene: .
CDR3nt: TGCAGCGCTGTGAGGGACACGAACACTGAAGCTTTCTTT
CDR3aa: CSAVRDTNTEAFF

abundance: .
v_gene: TRBV4-3
j_gene: TRBJ2-1
d_gene: .
CDR3nt: TGCGCCAGCAGCCAGGCAACGAGGTCGTGGCAGTTCTTC
CDR3aa: CASSQATRSWQFF

abundance: .
v_gene: TRBV2
j_gene: TRBJ1-2
d_gene: .
CDR3nt: TGTGCCAGCGGGTACCCGAGCGCGGGCTACACCTTC
CDR3aa: CASGYPSAGYTF

abundance: few
v_gene: TRBV7-9
j_gene: TRBJ2-5
d_gene: .
CDR3nt: TGTGCCAGCAGCTTAGCGTTGGCAGGAGGGCAAGAGACCCAGTACTTC
CDR3aa: CASSLALAGGQETQYF

abundance: .
v_gene: TRBV15
j_gene: TRBJ1-2
d_gene: .
CDR3nt: TGTGCCACCAGCCCCCGCCGGGGGGGCAGTAAGGACTATGGCTACACCTTC
CDR3aa: CATSPRRGGSKDYGYTF

abundance: .
v_gene: TRBV11-2
j_gene: TRBJ2-7
d_gene: TRBD1
CDR3nt: TGTGCCAGCAGCTTCCGGGACAGGTCCTACGAGCAGTACTTC
CDR3aa: CASSFRDRSYEQYF

abundance: few
v_gene: TRBV6-1
j_gene: TRBJ2-7
d_gene: TRBD1
CDR3nt: TGTGCCAGCAGTACAGGGGACAGATCCTACGAGCAGTACTTC
CDR3aa: CASSTGDRSYEQYF

abundance: .
v_gene: TRBV28
j_gene: TRBJ2-7
d_gene: .
CDR3nt: TGTGCCAGCAGTCCCCCCGGGGGGCTATTCTACGAGCAGTACTTC
CDR3aa: CASSPPGGLFYEQYF

abundance: .
v_gene: TRBV30
j_gene: TRBJ2-7
d_gene: TRBD2
CDR3nt: TGTGCCTGGAGTGTACAACGGGGGGCCTACGAGCAGTACTTC
CDR3aa: CAWSVQRGAYEQYF

abundance: .
v_gene: TRBV6-5
j_gene: TRBJ2-1
d_gene: .
CDR3nt: TGTGCCAGCAGTTACTCTAGGCGGAGCTCCTACAATGAGCAGTTCTTC
CDR3aa: CASSYSRRSSYNEQFF

abundance: .
v_gene: TRBV6-5
j_gene: TRBJ2-7
d_gene: .
CDR3nt: TGTGCCAGCAGCCGACAGATTTCCTACGAGCAGTACTTC
CDR3aa: CASSRQISYEQYF

abundance: .
v_gene: TRBV9
j_gene: TRBJ2-3
d_gene: TRBD2
CDR3nt: TGTGCCAGCAGCCTTTGGACTAGTGCTAGCACAGATACGCAGTATTTT
CDR3aa: CASSLWTSASTDTQYF

abundance: .
v_gene: TRBV7-6
j_gene: TRBJ1-4
d_gene: .
CDR3nt: TGTGCCAGCAGCTTATTAACAGGGCAGAGTGAAAAACTGTTTTTT
CDR3aa: CASSLLTGQSEKLFF

abundance: .
v_gene: TRBV5-5
j_gene: TRBJ1-2
d_gene: .
CDR3nt: TGTGCCAGCAGCCCGCCAGACTATGGCTACACCTTC
CDR3aa: CASSPPDYGYTF

abundance: .
v_gene: TRBV5-1
j_gene: TRBJ2-5
d_gene: TRBD1
CDR3nt: TGCGCCAGCAGCCCCGGGACAGGGGCCCAAGAGACCCAGTACTTC
CDR3aa: CASSPGTGAQETQYF

abundance: .
v_gene: TRBV11-2
j_gene: TRBJ2-3
d_gene: TRBD2
CDR3nt: TGTGCCAGCAGCCGCCCTGCTAGCGGGGGCGCTAGCACAGATACGCAGTATTTT
CDR3aa: CASSRPASGGASTDTQYF

abundance: .
v_gene: TRBV4-3
j_gene: TRBJ1-1
d_gene: .
CDR3nt: TGCGCCAGCAGCCACGAGGACGGGGGTGAGACTGAAGCTTTCTTT
CDR3aa: CASSHEDGGETEAFF

abundance: few
v_gene: TRBV29-1
j_gene: TRBJ2-5
d_gene: TRBD2
CDR3nt: TGCAGCGTTGAAGATGGACTAGAAGAGACCCAGTACTTC
CDR3aa: CSVEDGLEETQYF

abundance: .
v_gene: TRBV5-1
j_gene: TRBJ2-5
d_gene: TRBD1
CDR3nt: TGCGCCAGCAGCCCAGGACAGGGGGCAAGAGAGACCCAGTACTTC
CDR3aa: CASSPGQGARETQYF

abundance: few
v_gene: TRBV6-4
j_gene: TRBJ2-3
d_gene: .
CDR3nt: TGTGCTCTTAGCACAGATACGCAGTATTTT
CDR3aa: CALSTDTQYF

abundance: few
v_gene: TRBV4-3
j_gene: TRBJ2-3
d_gene: TRBD2
CDR3nt: TGCGCCAGCAGCCCCGGGACTAGATCAACAGATACGCAGTATTTT
CDR3aa: CASSPGTRSTDTQYF

abundance: .
v_gene: TRBV5-6
j_gene: TRBJ2-7
d_gene: TRBD1
CDR3nt: TGTGCCAGCAGAGACGACAGGGACGCAAACTACGAGCAGTACTTC
CDR3aa: CASRDDRDANYEQYF

abundance: .
v_gene: TRBV29-1
j_gene: TRBJ2-7
d_gene: TRBD1
CDR3nt: TGCAGCGTTCTAACCACAGGGGGCGGCGAGCAGTACTTC
CDR3aa: CSVLTTGGGEQYF

abundance: few
v_gene: TRBV5-1
j_gene: TRBJ1-3
d_gene: .
CDR3nt: TGCGCCAGCAGCTTTGGTCAGGCGGGAAACACCATATATTTT
CDR3aa: CASSFGQAGNTIYF

abundance: .
v_gene: TRBV27
j_gene: TRBJ1-1
d_gene: .
CDR3nt: TGTGCCAGCAGGCCCTTCGGAGTTACCGTGGAGGCTTTCTTT
CDR3aa: CASRPFGVTVEAFF

abundance: few
v_gene: TRBV5-4
j_gene: TRBJ2-5
d_gene: TRBD2
CDR3nt: TGTGCCAGCAGCTCGGCGGGAGTCGGGGAGACCCAGTACTTC
CDR3aa: CASSSAGVGETQYF

abundance: .
v_gene: TRBV5-8
j_gene: TRBJ1-2
d_gene: TRBD1
CDR3nt: TGTGCCAGCAGCTTGACCGGGACAGGGGACCTCTTGGGCTACACCTTC
CDR3aa: CASSLTGTGDLLGYTF